The 19 T cell receptor beta chains in this list originate from one sample, sequenced in a study of OX40 agonist ivuxolimab in advanced cancers. The assay was immunoSEQ multiplex PCR, and TCRdb's table has in-frame clones only and misses some. The table includes tens of thousands of clones, more than 75% detected once. The sample in question was CD4+ or CD8+ T cells sorted from blood, obtained in a trial of the OX40 agonist ivuxolimab. The receptors stem from an adult with an advanced solid tumor such as melanoma, head and neck, liver or kidney cancer.

The chain couples TRBV7-9 to TRBJ2-3; D not certain. Deletions cut 5 bases from V and 2 bases from J, with 11 bases between. Germline CDR1 and CDR2: SEHNR and FQNEAQ (reference sequence). The CDR3 is 14 amino acids. The CDR3 loop is CASSRPPDTDTQYF. The CDR3 nucleotides are TGTGCCAGCAGCCGTCCGCCAGACACAGATACGCAGTATTTT.

This chain connects TRBV13 to TRBJ2-7; 10 nucleotides line up with TRBD1. The CDR3 runs to 14 residues. The V gene's germline CDR1 is PRHDT and CDR2 FYEKMQ (reference sequence). Trimming cost V 6 bases and J 6 bases; bases outside gene matches: 8. Here the CDR3 reads CASRKTGGGGEQYF. As DNA, the CDR3 is TGTGCCAGCAGGAAGACAGGGGGCGGAGGCGAGCAGTACTTC.

This clone came up a few times. The chain couples TRBV5-4 to TRBJ1-1; no reliable D call. Germline V lookup: CDR1 SGHNT, CDR2 YYREEE (reference sequence). The V end lost 0 bases, the J end lost 5 bases, and 11 bases lay between the germline ends. The CDR3 runs to 14 residues. In nucleotides, the CDR3 is TGTGCCAGCAGCTTGGCACGATTAAAGACTGAAGCTTTCTTT. Translated, it gives CASSLARLKTEAFF.

CDR3 DNA sequence: TGTGCCAGCAACGGCGGCAGCACCAGCACAGATACGCAGTATTTT. Translating gives CASNGGSTSTDTQYF. The chain has TRBV2 and TRBJ2-3; the D is unclear. This CDR3 contains 15 residues. Germline assignment: CDR1 SNHLY and CDR2 FYNNEI. V was pared by 7 bases and J by 0 bases, with 14 bases between. The variable domain in full, completed from reference TRBV2 and TRBJ2-3, reads EPEVTQTPSHQVTQMGQEVILRCVPISNHLYFYWYRQILGQKVEFLVSFYNNEISEKSEIFDDQFSVERPDGSNFTLKIRSTKLEDSAMYFCASNGGSTSTDTQYFGPGTRLTVL.

This chain joins TRBV5-8 and TRBJ1-4, with D tentatively TRBD1 (6 bases). Germline V gene sequence: CDR1 SGHTS, CDR2 YDEGEE. The CDR3 totals 18 residues. Between the trimmed V and J ends, which lost 3 bases and 2 bases, there was a span of 20 bases. The CDR3, as DNA: TGTGCCAGCAGCTACGAGGGACGGGGGCCCGGGACTAATGAAAAACTGTTTTTT. Translating it yields CASSYEGRGPGTNEKLFF.

The rearrangement uses TRBV7-2 and TRBJ2-7, with 11 bases that match TRBD2. With 3 bases clipped from V and 7 bases from J, the junction kept 11 bases outside the gene matches. Germline lookup yields CDR1 SGHTA and CDR2 FQGNSA. The length of the CDR3 is 16 residues. DNA of the CDR3: TGTGCCAGCAGCTTGGGGCGTAGCGGGGGGGCAGGAGAGCAGTACTTC. Its translation: CASSLGRSGGAGEQYF.

This chain uses TRBV7-6 with TRBJ2-1, with 10 positions matching TRBD1. This CDR3 has 13 residues. Germline V gene sequence: CDR1 SGHVS, CDR2 FNYEAQ. Trimming took 1 base from V and 15 from J; bases not matched to a gene: 6. CDR3 sequence (DNA): TGTGCCAGCAGCTTAGAAAGACAGGGGGCAGGGTTCTTC. As protein: CASSLERQGAGFF.

This chain joins TRBV9 and TRBJ2-7; perhaps D is TRBD1 or TRBD2 (6 bases each). The length of the CDR3 is 14 residues. The V gene's germline CDR1 is SGDLS and CDR2 YYNGEE. V shed 0 bases and J shed 6 bases, with 13 bases lying between them. The CDR3 protein is CASSVGSKGGEQYF. For the CDR3, the DNA is TGTGCCAGCAGCGTAGGGTCCAAGGGGGGCGAGCAGTACTTC.

This chain connects TRBV9 to TRBJ1-2; TRBD1 matches 9 bases. V dropped 3 bases and J dropped 8; count of bases not matched to a gene: 17. This CDR3 region has 17 residues. Looked up from germline, CDR1 is SGDLS and CDR2 is YYNGEE. The chain's CDR3 is CASSAETRTGAAKGYTF. The CDR3 bases are TGTGCCAGCAGCGCGGAGACCCGGACAGGGGCAGCGAAGGGCTACACCTTC.

The gene calls are TRBV4-2 and TRBJ1-2; D might be TRBD1 (5 bases). This CDR3 comprises 13 residues. Per the germline V gene, CDR1 is LGHNA and CDR2 is YNFKEQ. Trimming stripped 5 bases from V and 6 bases from J, with 13 bases between. CDR3 sequence reads: CASSSGRGNGYTF. Here the CDR3 DNA reads TGTGCCAGCAGCTCAGGCCGGGGGAATGGCTACACCTTC.

The V call is TRBV30, the J call TRBJ2-3, with a possible D match to TRBD2 (6 bases). The V gene lost 0 bases and the J gene lost 0 bases, with 13 bases spanning the gap. Per the germline V gene, CDR1 is GTSNPN and CDR2 is SVGIG (reference sequence). The CDR3 spans 16 residues. The CDR3 DNA reads as TGTGCCTGGAGTGTCAGGGTAGCGGTGAGCACAGATACGCAGTATTTT. Translated, it gives CAWSVRVAVSTDTQYF.

This sequence joins TRBV2 and TRBJ1-2, with no clear D. CDR1 is SNHLY, CDR2 FYNNEI, per germline. This CDR3 region has 14 residues. V was cut by 0 bases and J by 8 bases, with 13 bases left in between. The CDR3 DNA reads TGTGCCAGCAGTGAAGCGCGGCCTAGCGGCGGCTACACCTTC. Protein product: CASSEARPSGGYTF.

The chain is built from TRBV2 and TRBJ1-1; D remains ambiguous. The CDR3 sequence is 13 residues long. V dropped 7 bases and J dropped 1 base, with 10 bases sitting between them. Germline V gene sequence: CDR1 SNHLY, CDR2 FYNNEI. The DNA of the CDR3 is TGTGCCAGCAAAATACAGAAGAACACTGAAGCTTTCTTT. Translated: CASKIQKNTEAFF.

The gene calls are TRBV6-6 and TRBJ2-7; TRBD2 matches at 11 bases. The CDR3 spans 14 residues. Germline lookup yields CDR1 MNHNY and CDR2 SVGAGI (reference sequence). With V trimmed by 8 bases and J by 0 bases, 3 bases remained unmatched. CDR3 DNA sequence: TGTGCCAGCGGAACTAGCGGGAGCTCCTACGAGCAGTACTTC. The encoded protein is CASGTSGSSYEQYF.

Only one count was recorded for this clone. This sequence joins TRBV27 and TRBJ2-7, with D maybe TRBD2 (6 bases). Deletions cut 6 bases from V and 3 bases from J, with 9 bases between. The germline CDR1 and CDR2 sequences are MNHEY and SMNVEV (reference sequence). This CDR3 contains 12 residues. CDR3 nucleotide sequence: TGTGCCAGCAGGGGGACTGTCTACGAGCAGTACTTC. Its protein is CASRGTVYEQYF.

V and J are TRBV6-1 and TRBJ2-2, with D perhaps assigned TRBD1 or TRBD2 (6 bases each). Germline lookup yields CDR1 MNHNS and CDR2 SASEGT. The CDR3 is 13 residues long. V gave up 4 bases and J gave up 7 bases, with 10 bases separating them. CDR3 sequence reads: CASSAQGGGELFF. The CDR3 DNA reads TGTGCCAGCAGTGCACAGGGAGGCGGGGAGCTGTTTTTT.

This chain uses TRBV5-4 with TRBJ1-1; D call uncertain. Per germline, CDR1 SGHNT and CDR2 YYREEE (reference sequence). V gave up 2 bases and J gave up 1 base, with 9 bases separating them. The CDR3 extends over 14 amino acids. CDR3 sequence (DNA): TGTGCCAGCAGCTTTGGAGGGAGGAACACTGAAGCTTTCTTT. It yields the protein CASSFGGRNTEAFF.

The rearrangement joins TRBV21-1 to TRBJ2-3; the table gives TRBD2 as D, unverified against the DNA. TRBV21-1 constitutes a pseudogene. This CDR3 is 14 amino acids long. The DNA for the CDR3 is TGTGCCAGCAGCTACGGGGTAAGCACAGATACGCAGTATTTT. Translated: CASSYGVSTDTQYF.

The chain joins TRBV10-2 to TRBJ2-3, with 11 bases lining up with TRBD2. V trimming: 6 bases; J trimming: 5 bases; junction bases outside the gene matches: 4. Germline V gene data show CDR1 as WSHSY and CDR2 as SAAADI. CDR3 size: 14 residues. The CDR3 loop is CASSSSGGGDTQYF. In DNA form, the CDR3 reads TGCGCCAGCAGCAGTAGCGGGGGGGGAGATACGCAGTATTTT.